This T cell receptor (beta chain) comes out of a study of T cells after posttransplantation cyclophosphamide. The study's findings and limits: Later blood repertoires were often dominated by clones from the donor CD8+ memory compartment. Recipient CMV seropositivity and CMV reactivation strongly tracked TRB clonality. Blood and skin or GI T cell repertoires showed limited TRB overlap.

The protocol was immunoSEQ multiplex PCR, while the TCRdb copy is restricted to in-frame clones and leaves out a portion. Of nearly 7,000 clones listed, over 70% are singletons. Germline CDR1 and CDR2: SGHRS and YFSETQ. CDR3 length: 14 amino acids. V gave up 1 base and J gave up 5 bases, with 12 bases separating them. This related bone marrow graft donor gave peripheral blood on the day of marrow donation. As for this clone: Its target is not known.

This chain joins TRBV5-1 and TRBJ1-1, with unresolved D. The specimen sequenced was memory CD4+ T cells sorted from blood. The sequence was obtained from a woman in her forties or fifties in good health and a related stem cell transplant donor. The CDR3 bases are TGCGCCAGCAGCTTGAATCGGGGTAGGACTGAAGCTTTCTTT. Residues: CASSLNRGRTEAFF.